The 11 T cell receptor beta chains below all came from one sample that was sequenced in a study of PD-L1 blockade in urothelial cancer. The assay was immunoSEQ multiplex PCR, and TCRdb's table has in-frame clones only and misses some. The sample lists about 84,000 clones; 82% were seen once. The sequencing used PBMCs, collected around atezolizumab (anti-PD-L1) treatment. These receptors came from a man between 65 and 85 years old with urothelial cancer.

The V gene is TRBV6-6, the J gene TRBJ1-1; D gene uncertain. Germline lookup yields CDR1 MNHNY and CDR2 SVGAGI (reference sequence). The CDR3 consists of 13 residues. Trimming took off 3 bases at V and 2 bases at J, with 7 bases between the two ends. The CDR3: CASSYAGNTEAFF. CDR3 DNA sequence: TGTGCCAGCAGTTATGCAGGCAACACTGAAGCTTTCTTT.

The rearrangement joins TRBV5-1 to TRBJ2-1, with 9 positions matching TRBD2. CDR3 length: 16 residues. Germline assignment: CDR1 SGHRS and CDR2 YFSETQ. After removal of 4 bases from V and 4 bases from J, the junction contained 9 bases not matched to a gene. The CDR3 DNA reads TGCGCCAGCAGCGGCGGGAGCGGGAGGAATTACAATGAGCAGTTCTTC. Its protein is CASSGGSGRNYNEQFF.

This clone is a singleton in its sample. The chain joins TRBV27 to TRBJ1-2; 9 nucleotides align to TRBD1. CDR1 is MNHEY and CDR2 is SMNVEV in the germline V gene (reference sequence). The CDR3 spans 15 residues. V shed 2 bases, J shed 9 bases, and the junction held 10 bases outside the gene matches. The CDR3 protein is CASSLEGTGFDRYTF. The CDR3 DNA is TGTGCCAGCAGTTTAGAGGGGACAGGGTTTGATCGCTACACCTTC.

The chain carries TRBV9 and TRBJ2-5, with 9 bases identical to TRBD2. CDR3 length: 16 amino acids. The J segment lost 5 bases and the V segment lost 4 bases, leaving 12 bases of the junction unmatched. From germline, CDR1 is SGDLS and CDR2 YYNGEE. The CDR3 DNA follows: TGTGCCAGCAGCCAGACTGGCGGGGGGGCCCAGGAGACCCAGTACTTC. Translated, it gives CASSQTGGGAQETQYF.

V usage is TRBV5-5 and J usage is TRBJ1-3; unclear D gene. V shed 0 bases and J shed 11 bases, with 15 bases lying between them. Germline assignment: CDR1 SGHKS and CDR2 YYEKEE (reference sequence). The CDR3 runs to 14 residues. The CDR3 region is CASSLGQAGNSIYF. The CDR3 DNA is TGTGCCAGCAGCTTGGGTCAGGCGGGGAACTCCATATATTTT.

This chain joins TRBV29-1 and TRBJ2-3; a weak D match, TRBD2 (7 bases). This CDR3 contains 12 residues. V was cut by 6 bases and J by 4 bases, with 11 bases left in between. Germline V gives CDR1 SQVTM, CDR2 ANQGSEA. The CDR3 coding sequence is TGCAGCGTGGGGGGGCTGCCAGATACGCAGTATTTT. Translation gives CSVGGLPDTQYF.

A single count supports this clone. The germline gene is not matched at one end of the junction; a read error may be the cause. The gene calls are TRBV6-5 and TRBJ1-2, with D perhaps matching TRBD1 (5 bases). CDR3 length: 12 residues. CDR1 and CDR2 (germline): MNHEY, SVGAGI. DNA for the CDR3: TGTGCCAGCTGTTACTCGGACGGACAATACACCTTC. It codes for CASCYSDGQYTF.

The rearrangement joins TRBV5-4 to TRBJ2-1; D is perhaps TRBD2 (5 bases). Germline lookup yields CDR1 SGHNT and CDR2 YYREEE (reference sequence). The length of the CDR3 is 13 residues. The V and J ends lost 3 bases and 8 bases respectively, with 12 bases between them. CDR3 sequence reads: CASSSPLGYEQFF. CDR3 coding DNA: TGTGCCAGCAGCTCCCCACTAGGATATGAGCAGTTCTTC.

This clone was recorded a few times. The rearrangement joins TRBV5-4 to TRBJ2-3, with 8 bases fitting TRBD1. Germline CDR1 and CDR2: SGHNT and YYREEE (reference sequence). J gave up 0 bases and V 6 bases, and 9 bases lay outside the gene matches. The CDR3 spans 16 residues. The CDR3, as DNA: TGTGCCAGCACCCAGGGGGCCGCGCCCAGCACAGATACGCAGTATTTT. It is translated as CASTQGAAPSTDTQYF.

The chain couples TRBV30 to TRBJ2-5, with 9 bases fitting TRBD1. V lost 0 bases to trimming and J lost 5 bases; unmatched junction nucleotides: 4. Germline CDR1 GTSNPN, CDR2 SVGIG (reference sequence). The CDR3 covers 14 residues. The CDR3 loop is CAWSVNRGHETQYF. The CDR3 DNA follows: TGTGCCTGGAGTGTAAACAGGGGGCACGAGACCCAGTACTTC.

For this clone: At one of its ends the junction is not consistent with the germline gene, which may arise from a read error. The CDR3 sequence is CASSKDTNYGYTF. Written as DNA, the CDR3 is TGCGCCAGCAGCAAAGACACAAACTATGGCTACACCTTC. The gene calls are TRBV5-4 and TRBJ1-2; D is unresolved. This CDR3 spans 13 amino acids. Germline CDR1 SGHNT, CDR2 YYREEE (reference sequence).